A single TCR beta chain is shown here with its context. Loaded into unsorted PBMC replicate PCRs was about 330 ng DNA, some 30,000 T cell genomes. Original data processing: Quality scores were absent from the junction-only immunoSEQ sequences, so filtering differed. Only in-frame clones appear in the TCRdb table, and some are missing; sequencing was by immunoSEQ multiplex PCR. V, J and clone size are taken as reported in that table, and D and trimming were inferred from the DNA itself. The table records hundreds of thousands of clones, around 75% of them present only once. The source of the sample is a study of shared clonotypes between healthy human individuals. Overall study: Donors were a couple of women and a few men aged 18 to 49.

Losses at the gene ends were 4 bases for V and 1 base for J; bases not matched to a gene: 7. The CDR3 is 15 amino acids. Looked up from germline, CDR1 is GTSNPN and CDR2 is SVGIG (reference sequence). This sequence joins TRBV30 and TRBJ1-5; 7 bases are shared with TRBD1. Sequencing was done on a sample of PBMCs. The sequence derives from a woman aged 40 to 50 in good health. Some clones in this sample may be carry-over from other donors' samples. Here the CDR3 reads CAWTSRQGSNQPQHF. The CDR3 bases are TGTGCCTGGACCTCACGACAGGGCAGCAATCAGCCCCAGCATTTT.